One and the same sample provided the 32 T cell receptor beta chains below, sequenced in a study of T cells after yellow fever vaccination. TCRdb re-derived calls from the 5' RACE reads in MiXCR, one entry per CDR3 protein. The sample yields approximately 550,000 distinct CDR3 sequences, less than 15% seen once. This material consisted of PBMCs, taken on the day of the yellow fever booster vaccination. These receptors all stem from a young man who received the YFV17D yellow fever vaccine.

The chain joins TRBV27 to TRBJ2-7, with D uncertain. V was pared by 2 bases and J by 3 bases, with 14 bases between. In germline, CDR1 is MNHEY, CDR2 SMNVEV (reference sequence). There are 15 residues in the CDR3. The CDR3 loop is CASSLQGSSYYEQYF. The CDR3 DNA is TGTGCCAGCAGTTTACAAGGCAGTTCGTACTACGAGCAGTACTTC.

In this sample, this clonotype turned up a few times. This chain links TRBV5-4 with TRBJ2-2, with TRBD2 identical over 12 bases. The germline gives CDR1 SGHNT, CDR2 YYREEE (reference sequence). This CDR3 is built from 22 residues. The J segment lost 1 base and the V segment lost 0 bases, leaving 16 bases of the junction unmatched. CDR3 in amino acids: CASSLGDRGRRLAGVNTGELFF. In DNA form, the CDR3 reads TGTGCCAGCAGCTTGGGAGACAGGGGGCGAAGACTAGCGGGAGTGAACACCGGGGAGCTGTTTTTT.

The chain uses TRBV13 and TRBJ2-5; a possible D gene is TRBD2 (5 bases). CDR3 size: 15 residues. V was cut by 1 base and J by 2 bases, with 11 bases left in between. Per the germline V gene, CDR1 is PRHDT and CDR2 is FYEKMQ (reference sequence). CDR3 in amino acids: CASSLVERTQETQYF. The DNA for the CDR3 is TGTGCCAGCAGCTTAGTGGAACGGACTCAAGAGACCCAGTACTTC.

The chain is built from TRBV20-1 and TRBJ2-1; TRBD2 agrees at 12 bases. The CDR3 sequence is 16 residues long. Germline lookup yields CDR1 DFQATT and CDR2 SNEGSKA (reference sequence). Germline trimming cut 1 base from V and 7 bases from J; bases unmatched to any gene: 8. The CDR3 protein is CSARVALAGGYNEQFF. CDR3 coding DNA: TGCAGTGCTAGAGTAGCGCTAGCGGGAGGGTATAATGAGCAGTTCTTC.

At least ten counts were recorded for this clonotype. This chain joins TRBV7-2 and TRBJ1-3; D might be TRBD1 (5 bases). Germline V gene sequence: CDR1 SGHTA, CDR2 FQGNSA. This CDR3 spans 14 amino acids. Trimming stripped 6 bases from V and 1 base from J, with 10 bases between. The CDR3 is CASSPGGSGNTIYF. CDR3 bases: TGTGCCAGCAGTCCGGGGGGGTCTGGAAACACCATATATTTT.

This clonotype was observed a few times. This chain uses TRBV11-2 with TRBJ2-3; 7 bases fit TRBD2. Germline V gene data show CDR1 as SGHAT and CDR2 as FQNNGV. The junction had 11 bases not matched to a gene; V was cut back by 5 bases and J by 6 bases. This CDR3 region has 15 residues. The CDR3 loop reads CASSPRGGRTDTQYF. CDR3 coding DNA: TGTGCCAGCAGCCCGCGCGGCGGGAGAACGGATACGCAGTATTTT.

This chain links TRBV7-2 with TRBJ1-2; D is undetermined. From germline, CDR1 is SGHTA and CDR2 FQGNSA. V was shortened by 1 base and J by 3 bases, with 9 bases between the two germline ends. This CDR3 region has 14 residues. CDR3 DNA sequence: TGTGCCAGCAGCTTAGGTACACAGTACTATGGCTACACCTTC. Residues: CASSLGTQYYGYTF.

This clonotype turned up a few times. The CDR3 sequence: CASSFGPTGELFF. Here the CDR3 DNA reads TGTGCCAGCAGTTTTGGGCCCACCGGGGAGCTGTTTTTT. This rearrangement joins TRBV2 to TRBJ2-2; no firm D call. CDR3 length: 13 amino acids. Deletions cut 5 bases from V and 4 bases from J, with 8 bases between. Germline lookup yields CDR1 SNHLY and CDR2 FYNNEI. The entire variable domain, with the rest obtained from reference TRBV2 and TRBJ2-2, is as follows: EPEVTQTPSHQVTQMGQEVILRCVPISNHLYFYWYRQILGQKVEFLVSFYNNEISEKSEIFDDQFSVERPDGSNFTLKIRSTKLEDSAMYFCASSFGPTGELFFGEGSRLTVL.

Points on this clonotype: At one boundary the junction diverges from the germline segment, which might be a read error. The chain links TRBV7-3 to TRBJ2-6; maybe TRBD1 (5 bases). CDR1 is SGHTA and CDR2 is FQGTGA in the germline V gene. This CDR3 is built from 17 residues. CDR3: CASSLGASGSGANGLTF. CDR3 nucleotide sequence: TGTGCCAGCAGCTTAGGGGCCAGTGGCTCTGGGGCCAACGGCCTGACTTTC.

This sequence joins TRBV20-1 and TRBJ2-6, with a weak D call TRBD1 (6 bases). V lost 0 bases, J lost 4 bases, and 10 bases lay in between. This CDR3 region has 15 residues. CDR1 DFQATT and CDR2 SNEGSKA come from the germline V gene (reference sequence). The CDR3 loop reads CSAREGASGANVLTF. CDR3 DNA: TGCAGTGCTAGAGAGGGGGCATCCGGGGCCAACGTCCTGACTTTC.

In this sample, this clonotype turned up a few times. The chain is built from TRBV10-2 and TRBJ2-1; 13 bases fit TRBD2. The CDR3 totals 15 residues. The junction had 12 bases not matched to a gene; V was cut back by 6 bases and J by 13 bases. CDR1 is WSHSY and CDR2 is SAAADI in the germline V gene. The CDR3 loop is CASRPLAGGLLAQFF. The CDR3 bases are TGCGCCAGCAGGCCACTAGCGGGAGGGCTTCTGGCACAGTTCTTC.

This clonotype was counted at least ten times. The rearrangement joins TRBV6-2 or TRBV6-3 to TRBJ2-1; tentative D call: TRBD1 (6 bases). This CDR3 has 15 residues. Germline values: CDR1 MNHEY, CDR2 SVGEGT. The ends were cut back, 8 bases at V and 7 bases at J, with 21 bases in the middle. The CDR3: CASANRDFFGNEQFF. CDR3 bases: TGTGCCAGCGCGAACAGGGATTTCTTCGGGAATGAGCAGTTCTTC.

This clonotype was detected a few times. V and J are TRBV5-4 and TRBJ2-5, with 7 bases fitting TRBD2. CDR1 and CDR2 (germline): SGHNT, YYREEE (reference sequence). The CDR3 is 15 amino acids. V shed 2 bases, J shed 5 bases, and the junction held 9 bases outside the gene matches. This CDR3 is CASSFRDYPRETQYF. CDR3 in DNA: TGTGCCAGCAGCTTTCGGGACTACCCCCGGGAGACCCAGTACTTC.

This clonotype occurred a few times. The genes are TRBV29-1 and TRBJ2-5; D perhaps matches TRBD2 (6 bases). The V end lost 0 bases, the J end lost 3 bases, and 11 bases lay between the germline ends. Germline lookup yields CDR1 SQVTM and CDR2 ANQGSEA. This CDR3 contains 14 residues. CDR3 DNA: TGCAGCGTTGAAGAGGGACTCGAGAAAGAGACCCAGTACTTC. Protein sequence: CSVEEGLEKETQYF.

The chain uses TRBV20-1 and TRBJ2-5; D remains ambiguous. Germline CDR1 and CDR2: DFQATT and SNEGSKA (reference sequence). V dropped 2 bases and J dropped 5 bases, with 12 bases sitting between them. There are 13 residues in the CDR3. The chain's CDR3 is CSARSRVFETQYF. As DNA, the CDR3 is TGCAGTGCTAGAAGCCGGGTGTTTGAGACCCAGTACTTC.

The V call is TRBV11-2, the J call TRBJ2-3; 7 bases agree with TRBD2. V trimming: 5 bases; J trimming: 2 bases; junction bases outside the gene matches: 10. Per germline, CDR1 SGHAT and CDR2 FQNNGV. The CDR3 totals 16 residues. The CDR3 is CASSPDASGPTDTQYF. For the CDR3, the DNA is TGTGCCAGCAGCCCCGATGCTAGCGGACCCACAGATACGCAGTATTTT.

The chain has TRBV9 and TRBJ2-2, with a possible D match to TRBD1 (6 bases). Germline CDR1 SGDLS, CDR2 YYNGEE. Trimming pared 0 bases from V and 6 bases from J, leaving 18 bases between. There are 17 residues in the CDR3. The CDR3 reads CASSVESYRVSPGELFF. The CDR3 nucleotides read TGTGCCAGCAGCGTAGAATCTTACAGGGTCTCTCCCGGGGAGCTGTTTTTT. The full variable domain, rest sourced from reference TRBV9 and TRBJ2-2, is DSGVTQTPKHLITATGQRVTLRCSPRSGDLSVYWYQQSLDQGLQFLIQYYNGEERAKGNILERFSAQQFPDLHSELNLSSLELGDSALYFCASSVESYRVSPGELFFGEGSRLTVL.

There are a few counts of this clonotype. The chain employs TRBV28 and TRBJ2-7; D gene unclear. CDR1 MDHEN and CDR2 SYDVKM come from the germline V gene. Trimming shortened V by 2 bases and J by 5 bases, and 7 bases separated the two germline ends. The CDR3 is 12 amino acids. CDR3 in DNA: TGTGCCAGCAGTTTAGACTTAAACGAGCAGTACTTC. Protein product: CASSLDLNEQYF.

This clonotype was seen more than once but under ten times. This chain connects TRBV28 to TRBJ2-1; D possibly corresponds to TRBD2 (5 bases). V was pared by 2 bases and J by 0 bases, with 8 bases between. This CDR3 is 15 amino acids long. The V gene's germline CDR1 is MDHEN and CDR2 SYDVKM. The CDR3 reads CASSLKRYSYNEQFF. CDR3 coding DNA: TGTGCCAGCAGTTTAAAGCGGTACTCCTACAATGAGCAGTTCTTC.

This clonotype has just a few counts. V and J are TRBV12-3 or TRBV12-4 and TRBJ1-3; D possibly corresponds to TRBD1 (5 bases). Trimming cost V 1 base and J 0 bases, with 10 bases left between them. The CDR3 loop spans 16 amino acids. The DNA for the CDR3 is TGTGCCAGCAGTTTAGGACAGATCTACTCTGGAAACACCATATATTTT. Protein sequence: CASSLGQIYSGNTIYF.

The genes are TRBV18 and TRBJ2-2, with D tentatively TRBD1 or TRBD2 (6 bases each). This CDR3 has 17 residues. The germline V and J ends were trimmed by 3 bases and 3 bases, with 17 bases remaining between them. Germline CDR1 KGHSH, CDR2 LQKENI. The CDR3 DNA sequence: TGTGCCAGCTCACCGGCGGGGTTGCAGGGGTACACCGGGGAGCTGTTTTTT. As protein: CASSPAGLQGYTGELFF.

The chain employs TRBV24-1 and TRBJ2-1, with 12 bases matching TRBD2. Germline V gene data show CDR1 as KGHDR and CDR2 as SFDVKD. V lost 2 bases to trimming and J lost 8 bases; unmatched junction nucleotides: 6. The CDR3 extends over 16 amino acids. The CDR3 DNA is TGTGCCACCAGTGATTCGGGACTAGCGGGTGGTTATGAGCAGTTCTTC. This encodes CATSDSGLAGGYEQFF.

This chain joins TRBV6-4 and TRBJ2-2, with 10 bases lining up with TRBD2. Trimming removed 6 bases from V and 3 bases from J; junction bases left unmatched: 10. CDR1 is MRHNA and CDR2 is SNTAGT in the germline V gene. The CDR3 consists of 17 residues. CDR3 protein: CASSHLAGAFDTGELFF. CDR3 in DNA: TGTGCCAGCAGCCACCTAGCGGGAGCTTTCGACACCGGGGAGCTGTTTTTT.

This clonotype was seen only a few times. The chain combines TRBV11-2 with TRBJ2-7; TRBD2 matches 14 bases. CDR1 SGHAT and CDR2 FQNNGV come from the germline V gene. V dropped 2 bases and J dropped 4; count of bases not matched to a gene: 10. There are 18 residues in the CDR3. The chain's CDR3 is CASSLLSGTSGSWYEQYF. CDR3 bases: TGTGCCAGCAGCTTACTTTCCGGGACTAGCGGGAGTTGGTACGAGCAGTACTTC.

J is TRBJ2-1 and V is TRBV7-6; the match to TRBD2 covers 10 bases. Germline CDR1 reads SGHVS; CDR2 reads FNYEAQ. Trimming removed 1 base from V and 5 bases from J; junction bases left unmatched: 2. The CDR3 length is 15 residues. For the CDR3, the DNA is TGTGCCAGCAGCTTAGGGACTAGCGGAGACAATGAGCAGTTCTTC. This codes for CASSLGTSGDNEQFF.

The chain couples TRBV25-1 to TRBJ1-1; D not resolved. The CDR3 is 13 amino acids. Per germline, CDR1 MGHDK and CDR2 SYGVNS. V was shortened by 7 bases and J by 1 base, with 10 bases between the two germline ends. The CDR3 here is CASMKRENTEAFF. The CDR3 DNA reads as TGTGCCAGCATGAAAAGGGAGAACACTGAAGCTTTCTTT.

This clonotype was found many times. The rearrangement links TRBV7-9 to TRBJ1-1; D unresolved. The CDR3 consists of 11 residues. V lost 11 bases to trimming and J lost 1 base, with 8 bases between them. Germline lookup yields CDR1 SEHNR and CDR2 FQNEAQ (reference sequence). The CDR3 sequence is CACTPNTEAFF. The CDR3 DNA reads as TGTGCCTGTACCCCGAACACTGAAGCTTTCTTT.

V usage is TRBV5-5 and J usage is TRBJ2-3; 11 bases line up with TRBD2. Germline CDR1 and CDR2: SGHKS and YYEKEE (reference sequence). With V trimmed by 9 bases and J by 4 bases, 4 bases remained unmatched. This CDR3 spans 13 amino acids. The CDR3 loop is CATLGLAADTQYF. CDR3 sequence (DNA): TGTGCCACCTTGGGACTAGCGGCAGATACGCAGTATTTT.

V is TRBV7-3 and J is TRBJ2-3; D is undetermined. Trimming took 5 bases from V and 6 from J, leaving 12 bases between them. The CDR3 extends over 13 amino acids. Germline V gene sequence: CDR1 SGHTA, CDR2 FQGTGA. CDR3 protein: CASSPGLPDTQYF. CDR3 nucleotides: TGTGCCAGCAGCCCCGGCCTCCCGGATACGCAGTATTTT.

CDR3 residues: CASSLSRDSYPYNEQFF. The CDR3 DNA reads TGTGCCAGCAGTCTGTCCCGGGACAGTTACCCCTACAATGAGCAGTTCTTC. J is TRBJ2-1 and V is TRBV28; 7 positions agree with TRBD1. The J segment lost 2 bases and the V segment lost 5 bases, leaving 12 bases of the junction unmatched. The CDR3 consists of 17 residues. Germline values: CDR1 MDHEN, CDR2 SYDVKM.

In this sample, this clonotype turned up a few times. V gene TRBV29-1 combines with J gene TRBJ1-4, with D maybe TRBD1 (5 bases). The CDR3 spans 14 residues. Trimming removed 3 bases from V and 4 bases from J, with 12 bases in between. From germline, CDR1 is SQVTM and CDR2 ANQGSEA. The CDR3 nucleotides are TGCAGCGTTGAGAAGGCGGGGGGTAATGAAAAACTGTTTTTT. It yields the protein CSVEKAGGNEKLFF.

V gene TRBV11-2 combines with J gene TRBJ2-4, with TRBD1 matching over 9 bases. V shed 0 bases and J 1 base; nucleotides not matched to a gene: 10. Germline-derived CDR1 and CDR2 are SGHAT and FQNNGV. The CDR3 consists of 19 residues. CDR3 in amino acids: CASSLDPGQGRGAKNIQYF. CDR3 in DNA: TGTGCCAGCAGCTTAGACCCGGGACAGGGACGGGGGGCCAAAAACATTCAGTACTTC.